This T cell receptor (beta chain) was sequenced in a study of shared clonotypes between healthy human individuals. Per the germline V gene, CDR1 is MGHRA and CDR2 is YSYEKL. After removal of 1 base from V and 6 bases from J, the junction contained 9 bases not matched to a gene. The CDR3 is 17 amino acids. Study results and caveats: Several donors shared around 5.2% of their naive CD4 clonotypes. Since donors were few, the genetic and exposure-history diversity represented was limited. The generation probabilities recorded for non-shared clonotypes fell below those of clonotypes shared by all four donors.

The table came from immunoSEQ multiplex PCR; TCRdb's copy has only in-frame clones and leaves some out. In the table there are 2.3 million or so clones, 85% to 95% of which are singletons. A note on this clone: As yet, its antigen is unknown.

This chain connects TRBV4-1 to TRBJ2-1; 10 nucleotides line up with TRBD1. The source material was naive CD4+ T cells from PBMCs. The sample's subset: CD45RA+ positively selected. This TCR was recovered from a man aged 18 to 30 in good health. Some clones in this sample may be carry-over from other donors' samples. The CDR3 nucleotides read TGCGCCAGCAGCCAAGGTCAGGGACAGGGGATTATCAATGAGCAGTTCTTC. This codes for CASSQGQGQGIINEQFF.